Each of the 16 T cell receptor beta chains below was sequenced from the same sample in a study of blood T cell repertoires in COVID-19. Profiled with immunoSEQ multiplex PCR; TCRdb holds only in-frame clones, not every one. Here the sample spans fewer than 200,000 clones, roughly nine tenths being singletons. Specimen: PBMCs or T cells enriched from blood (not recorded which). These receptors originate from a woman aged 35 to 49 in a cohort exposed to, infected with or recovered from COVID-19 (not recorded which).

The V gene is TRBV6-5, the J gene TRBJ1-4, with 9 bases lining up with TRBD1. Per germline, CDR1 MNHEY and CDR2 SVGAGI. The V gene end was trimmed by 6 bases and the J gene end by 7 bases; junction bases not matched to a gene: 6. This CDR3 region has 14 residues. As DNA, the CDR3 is TGTGCCAGCAGGCCCGGGACAGGGATTGAAAAACTGTTTTTT. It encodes CASRPGTGIEKLFF.

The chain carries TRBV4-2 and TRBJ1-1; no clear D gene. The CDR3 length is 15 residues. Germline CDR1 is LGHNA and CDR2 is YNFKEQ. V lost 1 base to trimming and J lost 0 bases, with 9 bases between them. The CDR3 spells CASSQAAGMNTEAFF. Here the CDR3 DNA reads TGTGCCAGCAGCCAAGCGGCGGGGATGAACACTGAAGCTTTCTTT.

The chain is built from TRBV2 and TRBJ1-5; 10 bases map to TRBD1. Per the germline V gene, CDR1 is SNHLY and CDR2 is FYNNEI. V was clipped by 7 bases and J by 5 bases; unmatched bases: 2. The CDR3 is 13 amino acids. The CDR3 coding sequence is TGTGCCAGCAAGGGGACAGGGGATCAGCCCCAGCATTTT. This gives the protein CASKGTGDQPQHF.

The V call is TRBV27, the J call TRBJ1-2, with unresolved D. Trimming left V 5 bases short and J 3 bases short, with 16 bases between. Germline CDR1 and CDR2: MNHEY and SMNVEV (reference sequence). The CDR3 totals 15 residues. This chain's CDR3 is CASSETLRRDYGYTF. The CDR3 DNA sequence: TGTGCCAGCAGTGAAACCCTCCGGAGGGACTATGGCTACACCTTC.

The CDR3 protein is CASSIRRMTSTDTQYF. The CDR3 DNA reads TGTGCCAGTAGTATCCGACGAATGACTAGCACAGATACGCAGTATTTT. J is TRBJ2-3 and V is TRBV19; D unclear. This CDR3 comprises 16 residues. Germline values: CDR1 LNHDA, CDR2 SQIVND (reference sequence). Trimming stripped 3 bases from V and 0 bases from J, with 13 bases between.

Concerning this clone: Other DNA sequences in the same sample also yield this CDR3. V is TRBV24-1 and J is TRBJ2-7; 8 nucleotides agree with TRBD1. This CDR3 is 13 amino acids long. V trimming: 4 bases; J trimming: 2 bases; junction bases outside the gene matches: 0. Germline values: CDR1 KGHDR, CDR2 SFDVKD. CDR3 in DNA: TGTGCCACCAGTGAACAGGGGGCCTACGAGCAGTACTTC. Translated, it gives CATSEQGAYEQYF.

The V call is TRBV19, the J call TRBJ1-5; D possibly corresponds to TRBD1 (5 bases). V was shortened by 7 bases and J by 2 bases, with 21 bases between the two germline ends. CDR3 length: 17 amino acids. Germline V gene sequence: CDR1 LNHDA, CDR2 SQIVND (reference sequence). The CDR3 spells CASIAEAGEGGNQPQHF. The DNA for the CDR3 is TGTGCCAGTATCGCAGAGGCGGGGGAAGGGGGCAATCAGCCCCAGCATTTT. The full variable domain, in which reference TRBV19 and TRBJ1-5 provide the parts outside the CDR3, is DGGITQSPKYLFRKEGQNVTLSCEQNLNHDAMYWYRQDPGQGLRLIYYSQIVNDFQKGDIAEGYSVSREKKESFPLTVTSAQKNPTAFYLCASIAEAGEGGNQPQHFGDGTRLSIL.

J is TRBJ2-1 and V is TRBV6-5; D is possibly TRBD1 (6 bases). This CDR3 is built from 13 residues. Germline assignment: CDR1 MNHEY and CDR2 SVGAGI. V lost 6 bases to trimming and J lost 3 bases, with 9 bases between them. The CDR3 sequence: CASRDSIYNEQFF. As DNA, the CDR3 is TGTGCCAGCAGGGACAGTATCTACAATGAGCAGTTCTTC.

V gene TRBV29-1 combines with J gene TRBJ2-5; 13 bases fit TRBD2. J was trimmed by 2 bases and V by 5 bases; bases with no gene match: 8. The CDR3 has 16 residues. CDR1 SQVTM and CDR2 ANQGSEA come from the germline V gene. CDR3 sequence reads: CSVILLAGGIQETQYF. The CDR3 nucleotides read TGCAGCGTTATATTACTAGCGGGGGGGATTCAAGAGACCCAGTACTTC.

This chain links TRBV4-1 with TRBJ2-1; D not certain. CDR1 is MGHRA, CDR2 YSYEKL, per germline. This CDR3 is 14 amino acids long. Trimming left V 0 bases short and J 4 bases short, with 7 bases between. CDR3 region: CASSQDLGYNEQFF. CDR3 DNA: TGCGCCAGCAGCCAAGATCTAGGATACAATGAGCAGTTCTTC.

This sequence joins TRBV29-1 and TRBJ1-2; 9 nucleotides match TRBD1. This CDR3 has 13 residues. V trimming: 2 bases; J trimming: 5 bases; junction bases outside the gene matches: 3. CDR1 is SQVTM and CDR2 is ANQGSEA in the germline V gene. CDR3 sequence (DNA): TGCAGCGTTGAACGGACAGGGGTATATGGCTACACCTTC. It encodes CSVERTGVYGYTF.

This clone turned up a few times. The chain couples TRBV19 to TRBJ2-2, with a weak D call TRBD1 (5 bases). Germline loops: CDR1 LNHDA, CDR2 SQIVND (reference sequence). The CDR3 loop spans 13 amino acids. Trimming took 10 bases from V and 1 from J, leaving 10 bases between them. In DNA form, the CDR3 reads TGTGCCACCTCAACAGGGAACACCGGGGAGCTGTTTTTT. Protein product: CATSTGNTGELFF.

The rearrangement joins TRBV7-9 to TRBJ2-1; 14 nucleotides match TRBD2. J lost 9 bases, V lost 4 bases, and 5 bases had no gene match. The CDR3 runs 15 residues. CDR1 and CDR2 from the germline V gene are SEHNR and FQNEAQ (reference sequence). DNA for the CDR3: TGTGCCAGCAGCTCGTCGACTAGCGGGGGGGTTGAGCAGTTCTTC. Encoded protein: CASSSSTSGGVEQFF. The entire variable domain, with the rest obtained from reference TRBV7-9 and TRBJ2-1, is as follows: DTGVSQNPRHKITKRGQNVTFRCDPISEHNRLYWYRQTLGQGPEFLTYFQNEAQLEKSRLLSDRFSAERPKGSFSTLEIQRTEQGDSAMYLCASSSSTSGGVEQFFGPGTRLTVL.

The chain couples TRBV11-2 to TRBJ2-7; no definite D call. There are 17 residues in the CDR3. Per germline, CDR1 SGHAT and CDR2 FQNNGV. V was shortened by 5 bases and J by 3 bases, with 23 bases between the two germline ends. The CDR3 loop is CASSPFLDPKVGYEQYF. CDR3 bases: TGTGCCAGCAGCCCTTTCCTAGACCCGAAAGTTGGCTACGAGCAGTACTTC.

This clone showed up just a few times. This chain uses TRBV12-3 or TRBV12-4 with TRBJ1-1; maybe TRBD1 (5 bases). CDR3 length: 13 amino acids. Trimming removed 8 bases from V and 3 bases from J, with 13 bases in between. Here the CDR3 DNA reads TGTGCCAGCTCCACGGGGGTTCACACTGAAGCTTTCTTT. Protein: CASSTGVHTEAFF.

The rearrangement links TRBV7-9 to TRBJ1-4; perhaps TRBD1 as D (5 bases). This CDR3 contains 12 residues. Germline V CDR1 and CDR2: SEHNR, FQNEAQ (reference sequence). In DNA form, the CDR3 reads TGTGCGGGGGGGTTCACTAATGAAAAACTGTTTTTT. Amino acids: CAGGFTNEKLFF.